This TCR beta chain was identified during a study of PD-L1 blockade in urothelial cancer. About the study: T cells were recovered from blood samples at a median of around 140,000.

Study-level points and caveats: Pretreatment peripheral blood TCR clonality that fell below the median predicted better survival among the patients studied.

Repertoires were generated with immunoSEQ multiplex PCR, while TCRdb's copy carries only in-frame clones and drops some. The sample has some 52,000 clones; 75% to 90% are singletons. A note on this clone: Its target is unknown.

Each patient supplied 1 to 8 pretreatment and on-treatment samples. The source was PBMCs, collected around atezolizumab (anti-PD-L1) treatment. The TCR was taken from a middle-aged man with urothelial cancer.

This CDR3 is CASSFASGRMDTQYF. The CDR3 DNA sequence: TGCGCCAGCAGCTTTGCTAGCGGGAGGATGGATACGCAGTATTTT. This rearrangement joins TRBV5-1 to TRBJ2-3; TRBD2 agrees at 11 bases. V lost 2 bases to trimming and J lost 6 bases; unmatched junction nucleotides: 5. The germline CDR1 and CDR2 sequences are SGHRS and YFSETQ. The CDR3 contains 15 residues.